A selection of T cell receptor beta chains follows, all from one sample in a study of blood T cell repertoires in COVID-19. Method: immunoSEQ multiplex PCR; TCRdb's copy keeps in-frame clones and lacks some. Of a few hundred thousand clones in the sample, around 85% were seen once. The sequencing sample was made of peripheral blood. The receptors derive from a man in his forties or fifties with active or convalescent COVID-19. Each CDR3 is given with its conserved first and last residue. A D gene is named only where the DNA matches it firmly. Not all rows give a size; the values are once, few, many and, for expanded clones, a class.

>TRBD2|.|TRBV6-1|TRBJ2-1
CASSEGVRTSGGNEQFF
TGTGCCAGCAGTGAAGGAGTCAGGACTAGCGGGGGCAATGAGCAGTTCTTC
>.|.|TRBV19|TRBJ1-1
CASKRAREAFF
TGTGCCAGTAAACGCGCTCGTGAAGCTTTCTTT
>.|.|TRBV28|TRBJ1-4
CASSLRQTNEKLFF
TGTGCCAGCAGTTTGCGGCAGACTAATGAAAAACTGTTTTTT
>TRBD1|.|TRBV7-9|TRBJ1-1
CASSTGGVTEAFF
TGTGCCAGCTCGACAGGGGGGGTGACTGAAGCTTTCTTT
>TRBD2|.|TRBV29-1|TRBJ2-3
CSLGTSGMTDTQYF
TGCAGCTTGGGGACTAGCGGGATGACAGATACGCAGTATTTT
>.|few|TRBV18|TRBJ1-2
CASSPESSKLYGYTF
TGTGCCAGCTCCCCTGAGAGCTCGAAACTTTATGGCTACACCTTC
>.|once|TRBV13|TRBJ1-1
CASSSADLSTEAFF
TGTGCCAGCAGCTCTGCGGACTTAAGCACTGAAGCTTTCTTT
>TRBD1|.|TRBV19|TRBJ1-2
CASSPRTGVYTF
TGTGCCAGTAGTCCGAGGACAGGGGTCTACACCTTC
>.|.|TRBV19|TRBJ1-4
CASKPGTNEKLFF
TGTGCCAGCAAGCCGGGAACTAATGAAAAACTGTTTTTT
>TRBD2|.|TRBV5-1|TRBJ2-2
CASSLGLADTGELFF
TGCGCCAGCAGCTTGGGACTAGCGGACACCGGGGAGCTGTTTTTT
>TRBD2|few|TRBV4-3|TRBJ2-3
CASSLRLAETDTQYF
TGCGCCAGCAGCCTGAGACTAGCGGAAACAGATACGCAGTATTTT
>TRBD1|.|TRBV4-1|TRBJ1-2
CASSQELDRDYIYGYTF
TGCGCCAGCAGCCAAGAATTGGACAGGGACTATATCTATGGCTACACCTTC
>TRBD2|.|TRBV3-1/TRBV3-2|TRBJ2-1
CASSPTSGSYNEQFF
TGTGCCAGCAGCCCGACTAGCGGGAGTTACAATGAGCAGTTCTTC
>.|.|TRBV9|TRBJ2-5
CASSPRGSFETQYF
TGTGCCAGCAGCCCCAGAGGTAGTTTTGAGACCCAGTACTTC